A single sample gave rise to the 15 T cell receptor beta chains below, sequenced in a study of OX40 agonist ivuxolimab in advanced cancers. Clones were sequenced by immunoSEQ multiplex PCR, and TCRdb holds only the in-frame ones, with some missing. The profile shows about 67,000 clones, about 88% of them singletons. The sample consisted of CD4+ or CD8+ T cells sorted from blood, taken in a trial of the OX40 agonist ivuxolimab. Receptors were obtained from an adult with an advanced solid tumor such as melanoma, head and neck, liver or kidney cancer.

This clone has a single count. The chain has TRBV15 and TRBJ1-4; D is possibly TRBD1 (5 bases). V was trimmed by 0 bases and J by 7 bases, leaving 12 bases between them. Germline CDR1 LNHNV, CDR2 YYDKDF (reference sequence). This CDR3 is 15 amino acids long. This CDR3 is CATSRDWGGSEKLFF. CDR3 sequence (DNA): TGTGCCACCAGCAGAGATTGGGGGGGGAGTGAAAAACTGTTTTTT.

This chain connects TRBV7-3 to TRBJ2-5, with no clear D. Germline values: CDR1 SGHTA, CDR2 FQGTGA. V lost 1 base and J lost 5, with 8 bases in between. This CDR3 contains 13 residues. CDR3 residues: CASSLNLGETQYF. CDR3 DNA: TGTGCCAGCAGCTTAAATTTGGGGGAGACCCAGTACTTC.

The rearrangement uses TRBV9 and TRBJ1-3, with 7 nucleotides matching TRBD1. Germline loops: CDR1 SGDLS, CDR2 YYNGEE. Trimming took 1 base from V and 0 from J; bases not matched to a gene: 7. The CDR3 is made up of 17 amino acids. CDR3 nucleotides: TGTGCCAGCAGCGTAACCCCACAGGGGAGCTCTGGAAACACCATATATTTT. Amino acids: CASSVTPQGSSGNTIYF.

The chain links TRBV6-5 to TRBJ2-1, with D possibly being TRBD1 (6 bases). CDR3 size: 15 residues. Between the trimmed V and J ends, which lost 6 bases and 0 bases, there was a span of 12 bases. Germline V gene sequence: CDR1 MNHEY, CDR2 SVGAGI. The CDR3 DNA is TGTGCCAGCAGCCGGGACACGAGCTCCTACAATGAGCAGTTCTTC. It is translated as CASSRDTSSYNEQFF.

The chain couples TRBV5-1 to TRBJ1-4; maybe TRBD1 (6 bases). V was trimmed by 3 bases and J by 8 bases, leaving 20 bases between them. The CDR3 length is 16 residues. CDR1 is SGHRS, CDR2 YFSETQ, per germline. CDR3 in DNA: TGCGCCAGCAGCTCAAGTATGGGGGCACCCTACGAAAAACTGTTTTTT. This translates into CASSSSMGAPYEKLFF.

The rearrangement joins TRBV5-8 to TRBJ2-1, with D possibly being TRBD2 (5 bases). The CDR3 sequence is 13 residues long. V was clipped by 0 bases and J by 8 bases, with 9 bases between them. CDR1 is SGHTS and CDR2 is YDEGEE in the germline V gene. The CDR3, as DNA: TGTGCCAGCAGCTTGGCAGCGGACTATGAGCAGTTCTTC. Amino acid sequence: CASSLAADYEQFF.

This clone was seen just once. The chain has TRBV6-1 and TRBJ1-2, with a weak D call TRBD1 (5 bases). CDR1 MNHNS and CDR2 SASEGT come from the germline V gene. CDR3 size: 14 residues. V gave up 8 bases and J gave up 8 bases, with 21 bases separating them. The CDR3: CASSTPGRYAGYTF. In DNA, the CDR3 is TGTGCCAGCTCAACTCCGGGACGGTATGCAGGCTACACCTTC.

This sequence joins TRBV6-5 and TRBJ2-7, with no clear D. The V end was cut by 6 bases, the J end by 6 bases, with 18 bases between. The germline CDR1 and CDR2 sequences are MNHEY and SVGAGI. This CDR3 contains 14 residues. The CDR3 loop reads CASRQTWGTTEQYF. The CDR3 nucleotides are TGTGCCAGCAGACAAACCTGGGGTACCACCGAGCAGTACTTC.

The rearrangement joins TRBV11-2 to TRBJ2-2; D gene ambiguous. CDR3 length equals 13 residues. V was trimmed by 10 bases and J by 3 bases, leaving 12 bases between them. Germline V gene data show CDR1 as SGHAT and CDR2 as FQNNGV. The CDR3 DNA follows: TGTGCCATCCCCTCGAAGGACACCGGGGAGCTGTTTTTT. Amino acids: CAIPSKDTGELFF.

This rearrangement joins TRBV29-1 to TRBJ2-5, with 11 bases lining up with TRBD2. From germline, CDR1 is SQVTM and CDR2 ANQGSEA. The CDR3 is made up of 14 amino acids. The V and J ends lost 4 bases and 2 bases, in that order; junction bases with no gene match: 3. CDR3 region: CSVGLAGGQETQYF. CDR3 DNA: TGCAGCGTTGGGCTAGCGGGAGGTCAAGAGACCCAGTACTTC.

CDR3 bases: TGTGCCACCAGCAGAGAATGGGGGGCCTACGAGCAGTACTTC. Translation: CATSREWGAYEQYF. V usage is TRBV15 and J usage is TRBJ2-7; weak D call: TRBD2 (6 bases). The CDR3 runs 14 residues. V lost 0 bases and J lost 2, with 8 bases in between. Germline-derived CDR1 and CDR2 are LNHNV and YYDKDF (reference sequence).

The chain is built from TRBV5-8 and TRBJ2-5; D remains ambiguous. Germline V lookup: CDR1 SGHTS, CDR2 YDEGEE. Trimming shortened V by 0 bases and J by 1 base, and 10 bases separated the two germline ends. The CDR3 contains 15 residues. The CDR3 is CASSLVSRSQETQYF. The CDR3 nucleotides are TGTGCCAGCAGCTTGGTTTCTCGGAGCCAAGAGACCCAGTACTTC.

This clone has just one count. The V gene is TRBV2, the J gene TRBJ2-7; 7 positions match TRBD1. This CDR3 has 14 amino acids. V dropped 7 bases and J dropped 4; count of bases not matched to a gene: 10. CDR1 and CDR2 from the germline V gene are SNHLY and FYNNEI. CDR3 residues: CASTSGTEIYEQYF. The CDR3 coding sequence is TGTGCCAGCACCTCCGGGACAGAAATTTACGAGCAGTACTTC. The entire variable domain, with the rest obtained from reference TRBV2 and TRBJ2-7, is as follows: EPEVTQTPSHQVTQMGQEVILRCVPISNHLYFYWYRQILGQKVEFLVSFYNNEISEKSEIFDDQFSVERPDGSNFTLKIRSTKLEDSAMYFCASTSGTEIYEQYFGPGTRLTVT.

The V call is TRBV5-5, the J call TRBJ2-1; a possible D gene is TRBD1 (5 bases). The CDR3 has 13 amino acids. Trimming removed 0 bases at V and 10 bases at J, with 11 bases between. The germline V gene has CDR1 SGHKS and CDR2 YYEKEE (reference sequence). The CDR3 nucleotides read TGTGCCAGCAGCTTGGAGGGGTGGCGGGAGCAGTTCTTC. Translated, it gives CASSLEGWREQFF.

V usage is TRBV6-1 and J usage is TRBJ2-1; 12 nucleotides match TRBD2. The germline gives CDR1 MNHNS, CDR2 SASEGT. CDR3 size: 17 residues. J was trimmed by 4 bases and V by 1 base; bases with no gene match: 5. CDR3 DNA sequence: TGTGCCAGCAGTGAAGTCGCCCTAGCGGGGGGGTACAATGAGCAGTTCTTC. Its translation is CASSEVALAGGYNEQFF.